One and the same sample provided the 14 T cell receptor beta chains below, sequenced in a study of identical twins. TCRdb reprocessed the 5' RACE reads via MiXCR and lists one record per CDR3 protein. The repertoire holds about 520,000 distinct CDR3 sequences, with around 20% as singletons. The same sample was also studied in work on T cells expressing NK-cell markers.

Sequences were obtained from CD4+ T cells sorted from blood. The origin of the receptors is a woman younger than 30 in good health.

This rearrangement joins TRBV20-1 to TRBJ2-7; D is unresolved. The V gene lost 5 bases and the J gene lost 6 bases, with 17 bases spanning the gap. This CDR3 has 13 amino acids. Germline V gene sequence: CDR1 DFQATT, CDR2 SNEGSKA (reference sequence). The DNA of the CDR3 is TGCAGTGCTTTCCGGAAGGCCGCCGGCGAGCAGTACTTC. This sequence encodes CSAFRKAAGEQYF.

V gene TRBV7-2 combines with J gene TRBJ1-1; 8 bases align to TRBD1. Looked up from germline, CDR1 is SGHTA and CDR2 is FQGNSA. The junction had 7 bases not matched to a gene; V was cut back by 4 bases and J by 9 bases. The length of the CDR3 is 13 residues. In DNA form, the CDR3 reads TGTGCCAGCAGCTCCAAACAGGGGGATAAAGCTTTCTTT. It yields the protein CASSSKQGDKAFF.

The chain uses TRBV9 and TRBJ2-5; D gene unclear. Germline CDR1 and CDR2: SGDLS and YYNGEE. V lost 0 bases and J lost 1, with 7 bases in between. This CDR3 is 14 amino acids long. The CDR3 region is CASSVVPSQETQYF. In nucleotides, the CDR3 is TGTGCCAGCAGCGTAGTCCCTAGCCAAGAGACCCAGTACTTC. Variable domain in full (rest from reference TRBV9 and TRBJ2-5): DSGVTQTPKHLITATGQRVTLRCSPRSGDLSVYWYQQSLDQGLQFLIQYYNGEERAKGNILERFSAQQFPDLHSELNLSSLELGDSALYFCASSVVPSQETQYFGPGTRLLVL.

Only a few counts were recorded for this clonotype. The V and J genes are TRBV4-2 and TRBJ2-1; perhaps TRBD2 as D (6 bases). Trimming stripped 0 bases from V and 0 bases from J, with 12 bases between. Germline V gene data show CDR1 as LGHNA and CDR2 as YNFKEQ. The CDR3 extends over 17 amino acids. CDR3 sequence (DNA): TGTGCCAGCAGCCAAGAGGGTAGCGGAAGCTCCTACAATGAGCAGTTCTTC. Protein product: CASSQEGSGSSYNEQFF.

The chain combines TRBV11-2 with TRBJ1-5; 7 nucleotides line up with TRBD1. The V gene end was trimmed by 2 bases and the J gene end by 6 bases; junction bases not matched to a gene: 7. This CDR3 has 15 amino acids. CDR1 is SGHAT and CDR2 is FQNNGV in the germline V gene. CDR3: CASSLNRGGGQPQHF. The CDR3 DNA sequence: TGTGCCAGCAGCTTAAACAGGGGAGGAGGTCAGCCCCAGCATTTT.

This clonotype was detected a few times. The chain has TRBV9 and TRBJ2-3; tentative D call: TRBD2 (6 bases). Germline CDR1 is SGDLS and CDR2 is YYNGEE. The CDR3 spans 14 residues. Trimming cost V 4 bases and J 3 bases, with 12 bases left between them. The CDR3 DNA is TGTGCCAGCAGCACCCGGGACTTGACAGATACGCAGTATTTT. Translated, it gives CASSTRDLTDTQYF.

The chain employs TRBV5-8 and TRBJ2-7; TRBD1 might be the D (6 bases). This CDR3 contains 15 residues. V shed 3 bases and J shed 3 bases, with 16 bases lying between them. CDR1 SGHTS and CDR2 YDEGEE come from the germline V gene. The CDR3 DNA sequence: TGTGCCAGCAGCTGGCCCTTAGGACAGAGCTACGAGCAGTACTTC. Its protein product is CASSWPLGQSYEQYF.

This chain joins TRBV20-1 and TRBJ2-1; no definite D call. Per the germline V gene, CDR1 is DFQATT and CDR2 is SNEGSKA (reference sequence). The CDR3 is 12 residues long. Trimming took 3 bases from V and 10 from J, leaving 13 bases between them. CDR3 loop: CSASGPVREQFF. The CDR3 DNA sequence: TGCAGTGCTAGCGGGCCGGTCCGGGAGCAGTTCTTC.

In its sample, this clonotype was seen a few times. A junction end diverges from the germline sequence, so it may reflect a read error. This sequence joins TRBV20-1 and TRBJ1-1; TRBD1 aligns across 11 bases. The CDR3 spans 15 residues. Looked up from germline, CDR1 is DFQATT and CDR2 is SNEGSKA (reference sequence). The CDR3: CSANEPGQGDTEALF. The CDR3 DNA reads TGCAGTGCTAATGAACCGGGACAGGGGGATACTGAAGCTCTCTTT.

This clonotype has a handful of counts. The chain uses TRBV7-2 and TRBJ1-4; D is perhaps TRBD1 (6 bases). CDR1 SGHTA and CDR2 FQGNSA come from the germline V gene. CDR3 length equals 14 residues. The germline V and J ends were trimmed by 4 bases and 7 bases, with 13 bases remaining between them. The CDR3 DNA reads as TGTGCCAGCAGCTCAACAGGGAGGGGTGAAAAACTGTTTTTT. Translating gives CASSSTGRGEKLFF.

In this sample, this clonotype turned up a few times. The rearrangement uses TRBV29-1 and TRBJ2-7; possibly TRBD2 for D (5 bases). The CDR3 sequence is 12 residues long. Germline V gene sequence: CDR1 SQVTM, CDR2 ANQGSEA. V lost 4 bases to trimming and J lost 3 bases, with 10 bases between them. CDR3 DNA sequence: TGCAGCGTTGCGTCCAGCGGCTACGAGCAGTACTTC. This codes for CSVASSGYEQYF.

This clonotype was counted between two and nine times. This rearrangement joins TRBV6-1 to TRBJ1-1; tentatively, D is TRBD1 (6 bases). The CDR3 runs 13 residues. CDR1 MNHNS and CDR2 SASEGT come from the germline V gene. Trimming pared 11 bases from V and 3 bases from J, leaving 16 bases between. CDR3 sequence (DNA): TGTGCCGGACGAGGGGGGGCCTACACTGAAGCTTTCTTT. Its translation is CAGRGGAYTEAFF.

V gene TRBV10-3 combines with J gene TRBJ2-1, with TRBD1 identical over 8 bases. The CDR3 is made up of 16 amino acids. Germline V gene lookup returns CDR1 ENHRY and CDR2 SYGVKD. Unmatched junction bases numbered 11, after V lost 10 bases and J lost 0 bases. The CDR3 DNA is TGTGCCACCTCCAAGATCGGGACAGGCTCCTACAATGAGCAGTTCTTC. This encodes CATSKIGTGSYNEQFF.

This clonotype was observed a handful of times. In DNA, the CDR3 is TGCAGTGCAGCCCAGTATCGGACAGGCCCTTTGCGATACCATGAGCAGTTCTTC. Its translation: CSAAQYRTGPLRYHEQFF. This sequence joins TRBV20-1 and TRBJ2-1, with 7 bases aligning to TRBD1. CDR1 is DFQATT and CDR2 is SNEGSKA in the germline V gene (reference sequence). The CDR3 has 18 residues. The trim removed 6 bases at V and 8 bases at J, leaving 25 bases unmatched.